Listed here are 25 T cell receptor beta chains from one sample, sequenced in a study of blood T cell repertoires in COVID-19. Clones were sequenced by immunoSEQ multiplex PCR, and TCRdb holds only the in-frame ones, with some missing. The sample has under 30,000 clones; 90% to 95% are singletons. The sequenced sample consisted of peripheral blood. Receptors were obtained from a human donor with active COVID-19. The donor label of this sample is uncertain.

V usage is TRBV3-1 (or the pseudogene TRBV3-2) and J usage is TRBJ2-2; 9 bases match TRBD2. The CDR3 contains 16 residues. Germline CDR1 is LGHDT and CDR2 is YNNKEL (reference sequence). With 0 bases clipped from V and 7 bases from J, the junction kept 6 bases outside the gene matches. CDR3 nucleotides: TGTGCCAGCAGCCAAGAGTCAAGCGGGAGGATCGGGGAGCTGTTTTTT. Translated: CASSQESSGRIGELFF.

This clone was observed a single time. J is TRBJ1-1 and V is TRBV5-8; 7 bases map to TRBD1. Trimming cost V 4 bases and J 0 bases; bases outside gene matches: 9. Germline loops: CDR1 SGHTS, CDR2 YDEGEE. This CDR3 is built from 16 residues. CDR3 bases: TGTGCCAGCAGCCGAGGGACAGCGGTCCTGAACACTGAAGCTTTCTTT. Translation gives CASSRGTAVLNTEAFF.

V and J are TRBV5-4 and TRBJ1-3, with D unclear. Per germline, CDR1 SGHNT and CDR2 YYREEE (reference sequence). V lost 0 bases to trimming and J lost 1 base, with 5 bases between them. The CDR3 consists of 14 residues. The CDR3 nucleotides are TGTGCCAGCAGCTTGGCGGGTTCTGGAAACACCATATATTTT. This translates into CASSLAGSGNTIYF.

The genes are TRBV19 and TRBJ1-5, with 10 bases that match TRBD1. Germline lookup yields CDR1 LNHDA and CDR2 SQIVND (reference sequence). The CDR3 has 15 residues. The J segment lost 5 bases and the V segment lost 3 bases, leaving 4 bases of the junction unmatched. CDR3 sequence: CASSIQGQGYQPQHF. The CDR3 nucleotides are TGTGCCAGTAGTATCCAGGGACAGGGGTATCAGCCCCAGCATTTT.

The chain recombines TRBV5-1 with TRBJ2-1, with D tentatively TRBD2 (6 bases). The CDR3 spans 13 residues. With 5 bases removed from V and 3 bases from J, the gap between germline ends came to 9 bases. Germline V CDR1 and CDR2: SGHRS, YFSETQ. The CDR3 loop is CASRSGLYNEQFF. Here the CDR3 DNA reads TGCGCCAGCAGATCGGGACTCTACAATGAGCAGTTCTTC.

V is TRBV4-2 and J is TRBJ2-7; TRBD2 matches at 8 bases. The CDR3 spans 13 residues. Germline V CDR1 and CDR2: LGHNA, YNFKEQ. Trimming cost V 4 bases and J 6 bases; bases outside gene matches: 5. CDR3 in amino acids: CASSPSGRSEQYF. The CDR3 DNA reads TGTGCCAGCAGCCCCAGCGGGAGAAGCGAGCAGTACTTC.

V usage is TRBV7-9 and J usage is TRBJ2-5, with 7 bases identical to TRBD1. CDR3 length equals 13 residues. From germline, CDR1 is SEHNR and CDR2 FQNEAQ (reference sequence). The J segment lost 5 bases and the V segment lost 6 bases, leaving 6 bases of the junction unmatched. CDR3 DNA: TGTGCCAGCAGTCTACAGGGGCTGGAGACCCAGTACTTC. This sequence encodes CASSLQGLETQYF.

The V call is TRBV5-6, the J call TRBJ2-6; TRBD1 matches at 7 bases. CDR3 size: 14 residues. V dropped 4 bases and J dropped 13; count of bases not matched to a gene: 11. From germline, CDR1 is SGHDT and CDR2 YYEEEE. DNA of the CDR3: TGTGCCAGCAGCGCGCAGGACAGGCTTAGGGTCCTGACTTTC. As protein: CASSAQDRLRVLTF.

This sequence joins TRBV5-1 and TRBJ2-1; 10 bases match TRBD2. This CDR3 is 16 amino acids long. The germline CDR1 and CDR2 sequences are SGHRS and YFSETQ. V lost 6 bases and J lost 0; bases outside the gene matches: 6. The CDR3 nucleotides read TGCGCCAGCACTGCTCAGCGGGGGGGCTCCTACAATGAGCAGTTCTTC. Its translation: CASTAQRGGSYNEQFF.

This clone was observed once. The chain has TRBV24-1 and TRBJ2-7, with a possible D match to TRBD1 (6 bases). V shed 12 bases and J shed 3 bases, with 11 bases lying between them. CDR1 and CDR2 (germline): KGHDR, SFDVKD. The CDR3 loop spans 11 amino acids. CDR3 sequence (DNA): TGTGCCCCATCAGGGGACTACGAGCAGTACTTC. The encoded protein is CAPSGDYEQYF.

The chain uses TRBV18 and TRBJ2-1, with 7 bases that match TRBD1. CDR3 length equals 14 residues. Losses at the gene ends were 5 bases for V and 6 bases for J; bases not matched to a gene: 7. CDR1 and CDR2 (germline): KGHSH, LQKENI. The CDR3 loop reads CASSDGQVGNEQFF. The CDR3 DNA is TGTGCCAGCTCAGACGGACAGGTGGGCAATGAGCAGTTCTTC.

This clone has only one observation. The chain carries TRBV28 and TRBJ1-4; 8 nucleotides align to TRBD1. This CDR3 is built from 15 residues. The germline V gene has CDR1 MDHEN and CDR2 SYDVKM. V was clipped by 4 bases and J by 3 bases; unmatched bases: 4. The CDR3 DNA reads TGTGCCAGCAGTTCCCCGACAGGGGCTAATGAAAAACTGTTTTTT. Its translation is CASSSPTGANEKLFF.

The chain employs TRBV27 and TRBJ2-7; TRBD1 matches at 9 bases. V lost 10 bases, J lost 5 bases, and 12 bases stayed unmatched. The germline CDR1 and CDR2 sequences are MNHEY and SMNVEV (reference sequence). The CDR3 has 14 amino acids. In nucleotides, the CDR3 is TGTGCCACCAAGACTTGGACAGGGGAAAACGAGCAGTACTTC. Its protein is CATKTWTGENEQYF.

This clone was detected only once. The rearrangement links TRBV10-3 to TRBJ2-5; 13 nucleotides agree with TRBD2. The CDR3 is 15 residues long. Germline CDR1 ENHRY, CDR2 SYGVKD. The V gene end was trimmed by 8 bases and the J gene end by 5 bases; junction bases not matched to a gene: 8. CDR3 region: CAIGVLAGGGETQYF. For the CDR3, the DNA is TGTGCCATCGGCGTACTAGCGGGAGGGGGGGAGACCCAGTACTTC.

The chain combines TRBV7-2 with TRBJ1-1; D perhaps matches TRBD1 (6 bases). The V end lost 0 bases, the J end lost 1 base, and 9 bases lay between the germline ends. The germline gives CDR1 SGHTA, CDR2 FQGNSA. The CDR3 runs 15 residues. As DNA, the CDR3 is TGTGCCAGCAGCTTAGCGCCAGGGGCGAACACTGAAGCTTTCTTT. Encoded protein: CASSLAPGANTEAFF.

This clone was seen a single time. The chain uses TRBV7-8 and TRBJ1-1, with D unclear. CDR3 length: 13 residues. Germline CDR1 SGHVS, CDR2 FQNEAQ. Trimming pared 5 bases from V and 4 bases from J, leaving 11 bases between. The CDR3 loop is CASSHQRSTEAFF. The DNA of the CDR3 is TGTGCCAGCAGCCATCAGAGGAGCACTGAAGCTTTCTTT.

V is TRBV4-1 and J is TRBJ1-1, with D tentatively TRBD1 (6 bases). This CDR3 has 21 residues. Germline assignment: CDR1 MGHRA and CDR2 YSYEKL. Trimming took off 4 bases at V and 0 bases at J, with 30 bases between the two ends. CDR3 loop: CASSPTFGGGHLQRLNTEAFF. The CDR3 region has the DNA TGCGCCAGCAGCCCTACCTTTGGGGGGGGCCATCTGCAGAGATTGAACACTGAAGCTTTCTTT.

The chain links TRBV5-1 to TRBJ2-3, with 9 bases identical to TRBD2. Trimming removed 0 bases from V and 4 bases from J; junction bases left unmatched: 3. Looked up from germline, CDR1 is SGHRS and CDR2 is YFSETQ. There are 15 residues in the CDR3. CDR3 DNA sequence: TGCGCCAGCAGCTTGGTAGCGGGAGCATCAGATACGCAGTATTTT. Its translation: CASSLVAGASDTQYF.

The chain has TRBV4-1 and TRBJ2-1; maybe TRBD1 (5 bases). Per germline, CDR1 MGHRA and CDR2 YSYEKL. V lost 0 bases and J lost 9, with 15 bases in between. The CDR3 consists of 15 residues. The CDR3 bases are TGCGCCAGCAGCCAAGATGTCAGGGTGTGGAGTGAGCAGTTCTTC. Residues: CASSQDVRVWSEQFF.

The chain combines TRBV18 with TRBJ1-2; a possible D gene is TRBD1 (6 bases). The ends were cut back, 5 bases at V and 3 bases at J, with 7 bases in the middle. CDR1 KGHSH and CDR2 LQKENI come from the germline V gene. The CDR3 covers 12 residues. Written as DNA, the CDR3 is TGTGCCAGCTCAACAGGGTACTATGGCTACACCTTC. Translation: CASSTGYYGYTF.

V and J are TRBV24-1 and TRBJ1-2; D unclear. This CDR3 is 13 amino acids long. Looked up from germline, CDR1 is KGHDR and CDR2 is SFDVKD. V lost 8 bases and J lost 2, with 11 bases in between. The CDR3 sequence: CATTPGFNYGYTF. CDR3 bases: TGTGCCACCACTCCGGGATTCAACTATGGCTACACCTTC.

The chain uses TRBV2 and TRBJ2-5; 15 nucleotides agree with TRBD2. Trimming removed 5 bases from V and 0 bases from J; junction bases left unmatched: 4. CDR1 SNHLY and CDR2 FYNNEI come from the germline V gene. The CDR3 runs 17 residues. The CDR3 is CASSTGTSGGNQETQYF. The CDR3 DNA sequence: TGTGCCAGCAGTACAGGGACTAGCGGGGGGAACCAAGAGACCCAGTACTTC.

The chain carries TRBV7-6 and TRBJ1-3; D not certain. Looked up from germline, CDR1 is SGHVS and CDR2 is FNYEAQ. This CDR3 has 17 amino acids. V was shortened by 5 bases and J by 0 bases, with 17 bases between the two germline ends. CDR3 amino acids: CASSRPYGKNSGNTIYF. As DNA, the CDR3 is TGTGCCAGCAGCCGACCCTACGGGAAGAACTCTGGAAACACCATATATTTT. The full variable domain, its missing parts supplied by reference TRBV7-6 and TRBJ1-3, is GAGVSQSPRYKVTKRGQDVALRCDPISGHVSLYWYRQALGQGPEFLTYFNYEAQQDKSGLPNDRFSAERPEGSISTLTIQRTEQRDSAMYRCASSRPYGKNSGNTIYFGEGSWLTVV.

The genes are TRBV4-2 and TRBJ2-1; 9 nucleotides match TRBD2. Germline lookup yields CDR1 LGHNA and CDR2 YNFKEQ. The CDR3 is 15 amino acids. V was clipped by 4 bases and J by 0 bases; unmatched bases: 1. CDR3 sequence reads: CASSLAGDSYNEQFF. The CDR3 DNA is TGTGCCAGCAGCCTAGCGGGAGACTCCTACAATGAGCAGTTCTTC.

This clone was seen just once. The V gene is TRBV27, the J gene TRBJ1-5; perhaps TRBD1 as D (5 bases). The CDR3 totals 15 residues. Germline V gene lookup returns CDR1 MNHEY and CDR2 SMNVEV (reference sequence). V lost 2 bases, J lost 0 bases, and 8 bases lay in between. The CDR3 nucleotides read TGTGCCAGCAGTTTAGTCAGGGATAGCAATCAGCCCCAGCATTTT. Encoded protein: CASSLVRDSNQPQHF.